Sequencing of this TCR beta chain was carried out in a study of circulating and synovial CD4+ cells in juvenile arthritis. Overall study results and limits: Bulk blood CD4 repertoires were more diverse than these.

This CDR3 has 12 amino acids. Germline CDR1 reads SGHAT; CDR2 reads FQNNGV. V lost 1 base and J 6 bases, leaving 6 bases between the germline ends. Concerning this clone itself: Its antigen is not known.

Clones were read by immunoSEQ multiplex PCR, and TCRdb kept only the in-frame ones, dropping some. The table includes 30,000 to 40,000 clones, approximately 93% detected once. The sequenced material came from CD4+ T cells from blood. The chain couples TRBV11-2 to TRBJ2-5; D ambiguous. This receptor was identified in a human donor with juvenile idiopathic arthritis. The CDR3 here is CASSLGGKTQYF. The CDR3 nucleotides read TGTGCCAGCAGCTTAGGAGGCAAGACCCAGTACTTC.